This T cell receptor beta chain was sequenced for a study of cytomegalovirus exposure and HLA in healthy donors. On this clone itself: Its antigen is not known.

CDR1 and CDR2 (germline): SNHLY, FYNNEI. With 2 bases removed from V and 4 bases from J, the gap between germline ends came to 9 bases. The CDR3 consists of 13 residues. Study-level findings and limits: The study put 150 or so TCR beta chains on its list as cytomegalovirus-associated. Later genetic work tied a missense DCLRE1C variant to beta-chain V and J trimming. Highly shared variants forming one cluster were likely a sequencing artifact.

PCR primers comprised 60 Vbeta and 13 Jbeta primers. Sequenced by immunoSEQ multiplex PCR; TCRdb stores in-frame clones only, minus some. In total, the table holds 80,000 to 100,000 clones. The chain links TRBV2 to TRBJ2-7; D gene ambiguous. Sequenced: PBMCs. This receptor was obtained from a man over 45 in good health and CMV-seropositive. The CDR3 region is CASSESGLYEQYV. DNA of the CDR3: TGTGCCAGCAGTGAATCTGGGCTTTACGAGCAGTACGTC.